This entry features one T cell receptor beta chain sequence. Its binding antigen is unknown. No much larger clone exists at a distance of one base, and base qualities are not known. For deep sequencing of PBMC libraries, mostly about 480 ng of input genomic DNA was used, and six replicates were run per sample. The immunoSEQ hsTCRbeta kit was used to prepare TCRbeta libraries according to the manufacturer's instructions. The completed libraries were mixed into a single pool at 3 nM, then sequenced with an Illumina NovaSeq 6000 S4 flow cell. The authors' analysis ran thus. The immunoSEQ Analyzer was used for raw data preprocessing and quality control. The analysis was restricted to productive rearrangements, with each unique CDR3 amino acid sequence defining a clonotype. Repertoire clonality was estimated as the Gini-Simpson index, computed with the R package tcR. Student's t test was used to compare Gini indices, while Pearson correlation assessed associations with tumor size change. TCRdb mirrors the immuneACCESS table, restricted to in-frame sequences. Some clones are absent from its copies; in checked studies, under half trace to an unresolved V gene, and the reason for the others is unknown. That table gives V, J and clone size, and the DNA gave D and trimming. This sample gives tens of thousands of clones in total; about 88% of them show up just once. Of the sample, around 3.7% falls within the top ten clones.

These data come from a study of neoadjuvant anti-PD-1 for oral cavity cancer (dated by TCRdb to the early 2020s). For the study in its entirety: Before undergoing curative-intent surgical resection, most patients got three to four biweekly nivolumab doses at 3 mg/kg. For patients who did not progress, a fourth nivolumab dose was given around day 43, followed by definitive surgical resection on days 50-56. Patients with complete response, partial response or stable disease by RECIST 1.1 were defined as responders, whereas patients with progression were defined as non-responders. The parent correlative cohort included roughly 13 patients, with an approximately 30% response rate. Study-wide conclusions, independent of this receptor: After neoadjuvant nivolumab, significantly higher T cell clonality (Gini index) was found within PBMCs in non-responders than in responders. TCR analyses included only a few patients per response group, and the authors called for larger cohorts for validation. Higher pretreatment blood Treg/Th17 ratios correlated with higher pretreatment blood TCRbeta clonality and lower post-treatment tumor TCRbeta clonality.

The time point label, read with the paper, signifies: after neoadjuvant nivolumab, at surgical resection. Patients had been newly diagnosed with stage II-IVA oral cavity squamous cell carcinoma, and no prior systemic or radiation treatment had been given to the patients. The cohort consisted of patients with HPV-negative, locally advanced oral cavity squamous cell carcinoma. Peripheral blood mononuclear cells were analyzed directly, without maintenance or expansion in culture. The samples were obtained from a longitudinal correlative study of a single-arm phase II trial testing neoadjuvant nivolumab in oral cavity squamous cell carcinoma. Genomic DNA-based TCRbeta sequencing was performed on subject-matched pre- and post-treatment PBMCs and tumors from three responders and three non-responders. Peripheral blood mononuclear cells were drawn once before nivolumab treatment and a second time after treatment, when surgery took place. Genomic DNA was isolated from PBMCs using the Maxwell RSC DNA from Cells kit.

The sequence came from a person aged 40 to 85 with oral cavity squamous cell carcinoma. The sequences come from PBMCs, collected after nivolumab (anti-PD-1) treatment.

Here the CDR3 is given as CASSGGEAGGDLYEQYF. The nucleotide sequence is given as TGTGCCAGCAGTGGAGGGGAAGCGGGAGGGGACCTCTACGAGCAGTACTTC. The sequence joins TRBV6-1 to TRBJ2-7, and 10 bases in between align with TRBD2. The CDR3 measures 17 amino acids from cysteine to phenylalanine. Only the CDR3 DNA stays, 51 bases, in frame from base 1. CDR1 and CDR2 are drawn from the germline V gene: MNHNS, SASEGT. Unmatched junction bases come to 12, with V trimmed by 4 bases and J by 3 bases.